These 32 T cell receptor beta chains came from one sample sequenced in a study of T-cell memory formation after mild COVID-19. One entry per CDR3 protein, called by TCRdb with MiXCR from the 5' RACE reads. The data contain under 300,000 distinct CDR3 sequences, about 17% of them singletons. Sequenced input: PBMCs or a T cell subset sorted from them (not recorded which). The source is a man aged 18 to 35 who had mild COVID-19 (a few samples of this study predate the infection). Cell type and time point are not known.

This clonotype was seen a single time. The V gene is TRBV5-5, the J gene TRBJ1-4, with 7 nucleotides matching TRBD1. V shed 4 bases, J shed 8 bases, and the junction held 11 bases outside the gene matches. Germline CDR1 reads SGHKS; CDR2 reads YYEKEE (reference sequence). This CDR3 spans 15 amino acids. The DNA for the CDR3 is TGTGCCAGCAGCCCCGGTATGACAGGGTGGGAAAAACTGTTTTTT. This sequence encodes CASSPGMTGWEKLFF.

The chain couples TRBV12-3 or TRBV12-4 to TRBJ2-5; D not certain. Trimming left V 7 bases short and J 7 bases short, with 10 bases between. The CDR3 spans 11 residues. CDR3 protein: CASTLGWTQYF. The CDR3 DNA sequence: TGTGCCAGCACCCTGGGGTGGACCCAGTACTTC.

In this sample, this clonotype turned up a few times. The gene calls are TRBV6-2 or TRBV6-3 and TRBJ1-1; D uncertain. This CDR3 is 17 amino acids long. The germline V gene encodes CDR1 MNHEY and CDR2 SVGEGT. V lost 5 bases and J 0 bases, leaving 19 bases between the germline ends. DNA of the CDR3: TGTGCCAGCAGTGCCCGGGGTATAAGGTCGGTGAACACTGAAGCTTTCTTT. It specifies CASSARGIRSVNTEAFF.

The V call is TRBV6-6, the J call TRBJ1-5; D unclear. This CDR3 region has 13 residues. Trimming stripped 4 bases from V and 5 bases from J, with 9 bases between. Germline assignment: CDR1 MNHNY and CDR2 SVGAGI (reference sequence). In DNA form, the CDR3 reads TGTGCCAGCAGTTGGGCCTACGATCAGCCCCAGCATTTT. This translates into CASSWAYDQPQHF.

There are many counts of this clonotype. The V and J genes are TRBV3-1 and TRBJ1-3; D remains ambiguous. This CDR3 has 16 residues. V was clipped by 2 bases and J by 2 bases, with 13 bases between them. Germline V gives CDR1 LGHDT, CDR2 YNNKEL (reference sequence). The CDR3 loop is CASSQPLFEAGNTIYF. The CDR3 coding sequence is TGTGCCAGCAGCCAACCCCTCTTTGAGGCTGGAAACACCATATATTTT.

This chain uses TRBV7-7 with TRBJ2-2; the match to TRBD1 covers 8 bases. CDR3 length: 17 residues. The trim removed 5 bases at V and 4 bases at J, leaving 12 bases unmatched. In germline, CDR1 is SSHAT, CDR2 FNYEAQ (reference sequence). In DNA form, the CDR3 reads TGTGCCAGCAGCCCCCGTGGGGGACAGGACCTCACCGGGGAGCTGTTTTTT. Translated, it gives CASSPRGGQDLTGELFF.

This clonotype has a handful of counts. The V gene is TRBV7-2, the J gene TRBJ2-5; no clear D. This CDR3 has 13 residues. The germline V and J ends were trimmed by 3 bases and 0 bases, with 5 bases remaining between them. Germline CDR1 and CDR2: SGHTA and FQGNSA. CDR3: CASSFGYQETQYF. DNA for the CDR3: TGTGCCAGCAGCTTCGGGTACCAAGAGACCCAGTACTTC. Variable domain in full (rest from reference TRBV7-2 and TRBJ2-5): GAGVSQSPSNKVTEKGKDVELRCDPISGHTALYWYRQSLGQGLEFLIYFQGNSAPDKSGLPSDRFSAERTGGSVSTLTIQRTQQEDSAVYLCASSFGYQETQYFGPGTRLLVL.

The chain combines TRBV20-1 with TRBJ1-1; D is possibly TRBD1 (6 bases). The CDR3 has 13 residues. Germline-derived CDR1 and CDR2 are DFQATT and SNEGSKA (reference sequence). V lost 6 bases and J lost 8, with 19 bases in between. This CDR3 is CSAQREGGPEAFF. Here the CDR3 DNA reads TGCAGTGCCCAACGCGAGGGGGGCCCAGAAGCTTTCTTT.

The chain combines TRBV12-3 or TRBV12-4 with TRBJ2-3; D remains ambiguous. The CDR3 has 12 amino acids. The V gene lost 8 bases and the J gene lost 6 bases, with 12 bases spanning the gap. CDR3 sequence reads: CASGLAMDTQYF. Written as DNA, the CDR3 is TGTGCCAGCGGCCTTGCTATGGATACGCAGTATTTT.

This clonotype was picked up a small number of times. CDR3 residues: CAIRPDRDQPQHF. CDR3 nucleotides: TGTGCCATCAGACCGGACAGGGATCAGCCCCAGCATTTT. The chain is built from TRBV10-3 and TRBJ1-5; 8 nucleotides agree with TRBD1. Per germline, CDR1 ENHRY and CDR2 SYGVKD. There are 13 residues in the CDR3. V trimming: 6 bases; J trimming: 5 bases; junction bases outside the gene matches: 3.

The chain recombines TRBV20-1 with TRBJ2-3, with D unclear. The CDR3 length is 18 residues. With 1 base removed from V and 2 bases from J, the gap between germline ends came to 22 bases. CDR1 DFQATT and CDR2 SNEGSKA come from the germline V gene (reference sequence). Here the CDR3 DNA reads TGCAGTGCTAGAGTTGTCGGAAGGCGAGGCCGGAACACAGATACGCAGTATTTT. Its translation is CSARVVGRRGRNTDTQYF.

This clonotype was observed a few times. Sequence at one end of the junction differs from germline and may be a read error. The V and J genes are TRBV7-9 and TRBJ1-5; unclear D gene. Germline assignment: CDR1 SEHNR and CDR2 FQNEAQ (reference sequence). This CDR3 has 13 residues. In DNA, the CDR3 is TGTGCCAGCAGCTTTCGGGATAATCAACCCCAGCATTTT. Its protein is CASSFRDNQPQHF.

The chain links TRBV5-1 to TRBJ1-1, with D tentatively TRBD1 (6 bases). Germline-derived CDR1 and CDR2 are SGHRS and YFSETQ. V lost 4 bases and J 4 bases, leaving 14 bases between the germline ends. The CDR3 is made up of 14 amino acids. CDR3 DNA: TGCGCCAGCAGCGTATACAGGGAGGGCACTGAAGCTTTCTTT. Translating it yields CASSVYREGTEAFF.

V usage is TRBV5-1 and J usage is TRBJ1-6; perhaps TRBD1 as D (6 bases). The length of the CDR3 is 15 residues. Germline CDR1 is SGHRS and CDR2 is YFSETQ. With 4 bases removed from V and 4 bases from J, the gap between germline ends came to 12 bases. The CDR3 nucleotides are TGCGCCAGCAGCAGCCGGGGGCTATATAATTCACCCCTCCACTTT. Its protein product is CASSSRGLYNSPLHF.

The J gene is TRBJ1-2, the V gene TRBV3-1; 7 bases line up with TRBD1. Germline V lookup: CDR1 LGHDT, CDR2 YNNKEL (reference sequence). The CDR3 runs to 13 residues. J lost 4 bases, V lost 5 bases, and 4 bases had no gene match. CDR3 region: CASSYRDSYGYTF. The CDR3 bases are TGTGCCAGCAGCTACCGGGACAGCTATGGCTACACCTTC.

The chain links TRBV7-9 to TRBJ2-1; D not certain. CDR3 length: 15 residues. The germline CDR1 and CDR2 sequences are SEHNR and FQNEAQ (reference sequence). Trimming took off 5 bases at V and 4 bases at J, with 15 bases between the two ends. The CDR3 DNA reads TGTGCCAGCAGCCAAGGGCCATCGACATACAATGAGCAGTTCTTC. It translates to CASSQGPSTYNEQFF.

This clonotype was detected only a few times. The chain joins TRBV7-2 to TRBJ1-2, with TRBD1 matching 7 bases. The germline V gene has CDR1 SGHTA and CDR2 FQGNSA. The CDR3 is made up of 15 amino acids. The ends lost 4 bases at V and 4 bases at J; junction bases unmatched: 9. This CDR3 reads CASSSGQEAPYGYTF. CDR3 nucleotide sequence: TGTGCCAGCAGCTCCGGACAGGAAGCCCCCTATGGCTACACCTTC. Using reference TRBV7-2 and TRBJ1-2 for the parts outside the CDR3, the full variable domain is GAGVSQSPSNKVTEKGKDVELRCDPISGHTALYWYRQSLGQGLEFLIYFQGNSAPDKSGLPSDRFSAERTGGSVSTLTIQRTQQEDSAVYLCASSSGQEAPYGYTFGSGTRLTVV.

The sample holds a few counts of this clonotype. CDR3 coding DNA: TGTGCCAGTAGTATGGGGGTCGGCTATGGCTACACCTTC. The encoded protein is CASSMGVGYGYTF. This chain joins TRBV19 and TRBJ1-2; the D gene is possibly TRBD1 (5 bases). This CDR3 is built from 13 residues. V gave up 3 bases and J gave up 4 bases, with 9 bases separating them. Germline CDR1 reads LNHDA; CDR2 reads SQIVND (reference sequence).

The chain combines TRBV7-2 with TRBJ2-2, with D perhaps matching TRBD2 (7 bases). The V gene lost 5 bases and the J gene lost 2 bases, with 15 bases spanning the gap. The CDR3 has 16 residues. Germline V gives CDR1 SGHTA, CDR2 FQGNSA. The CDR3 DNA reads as TGTGCCAGCAGCGTGGCGGGGGCTCAAAACACCGGGGAGCTGTTTTTT. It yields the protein CASSVAGAQNTGELFF.

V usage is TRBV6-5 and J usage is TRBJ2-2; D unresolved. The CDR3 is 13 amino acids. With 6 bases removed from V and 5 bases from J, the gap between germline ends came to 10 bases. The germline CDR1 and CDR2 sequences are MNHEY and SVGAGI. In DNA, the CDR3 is TGTGCCAGCAGGCAACATGGGACCGGGGAGCTGTTTTTT. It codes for CASRQHGTGELFF.

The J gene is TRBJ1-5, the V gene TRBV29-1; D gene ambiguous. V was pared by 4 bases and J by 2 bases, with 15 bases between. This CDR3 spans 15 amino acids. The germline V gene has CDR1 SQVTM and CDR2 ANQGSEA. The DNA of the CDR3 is TGCAGCGTTGTCCTGGCGGATCGGGGCAATCAGCCCCAGCATTTT. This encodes CSVVLADRGNQPQHF.

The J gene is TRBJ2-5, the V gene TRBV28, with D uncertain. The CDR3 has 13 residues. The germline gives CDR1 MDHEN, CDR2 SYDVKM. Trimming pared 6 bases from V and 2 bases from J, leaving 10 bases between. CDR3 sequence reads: CASSLRPQETQYF. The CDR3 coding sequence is TGTGCCAGCAGCCTACGGCCGCAAGAGACCCAGTACTTC.

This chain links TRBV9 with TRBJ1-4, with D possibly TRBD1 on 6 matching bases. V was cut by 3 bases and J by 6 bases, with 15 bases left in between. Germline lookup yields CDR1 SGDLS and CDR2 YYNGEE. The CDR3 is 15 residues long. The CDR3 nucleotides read TGTGCCAGCAGCGCAACGACAGGCGGGTATGAAAAACTGTTTTTT. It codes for CASSATTGGYEKLFF. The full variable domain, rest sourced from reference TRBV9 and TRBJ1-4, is DSGVTQTPKHLITATGQRVTLRCSPRSGDLSVYWYQQSLDQGLQFLIQYYNGEERAKGNILERFSAQQFPDLHSELNLSSLELGDSALYFCASSATTGGYEKLFFGSGTQLSVL.

CDR3 in amino acids: CAWSITGVLNYGYTF. CDR3 coding DNA: TGTGCCTGGAGTATCACAGGGGTGCTTAACTATGGCTACACCTTC. The rearrangement joins TRBV30 to TRBJ1-2; TRBD1 matches at 7 bases. The CDR3 is 15 amino acids. CDR1 and CDR2 (germline): GTSNPN, SVGIG (reference sequence). J was trimmed by 1 base and V by 2 bases; bases with no gene match: 7.

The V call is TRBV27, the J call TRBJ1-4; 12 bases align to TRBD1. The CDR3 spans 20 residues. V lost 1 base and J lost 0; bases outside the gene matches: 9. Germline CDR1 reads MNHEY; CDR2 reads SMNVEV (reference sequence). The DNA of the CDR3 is TGTGCCAGCAGTTTATACGGGACAGGGGGCGTTAGGGCAACTAATGAAAAACTGTTTTTT. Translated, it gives CASSLYGTGGVRATNEKLFF.

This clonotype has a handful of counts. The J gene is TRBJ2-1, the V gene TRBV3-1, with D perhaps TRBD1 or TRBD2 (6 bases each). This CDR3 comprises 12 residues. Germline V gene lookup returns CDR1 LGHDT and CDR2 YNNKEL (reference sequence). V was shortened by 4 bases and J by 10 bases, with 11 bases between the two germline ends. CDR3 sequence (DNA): TGTGCCAGCAGCCCAGTGGGGGGCGAGCAGTTCTTC. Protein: CASSPVGGEQFF.

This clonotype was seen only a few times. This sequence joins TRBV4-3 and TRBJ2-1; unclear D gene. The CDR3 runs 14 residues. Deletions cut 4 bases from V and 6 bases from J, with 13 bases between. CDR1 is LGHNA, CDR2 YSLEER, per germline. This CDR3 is CASSRSPPGNEQFF. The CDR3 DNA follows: TGCGCCAGCAGCCGCAGTCCCCCGGGCAATGAGCAGTTCTTC.

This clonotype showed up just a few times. CDR3 bases: TGCAGCGTTAAACAGGCCCTCACAGATACGCAGTATTTT. It is translated as CSVKQALTDTQYF. The chain carries TRBV29-1 and TRBJ2-3; maybe TRBD1 (5 bases). Per germline, CDR1 SQVTM and CDR2 ANQGSEA. Trimming pared 5 bases from V and 2 bases from J, leaving 11 bases between. The CDR3 is 13 amino acids.

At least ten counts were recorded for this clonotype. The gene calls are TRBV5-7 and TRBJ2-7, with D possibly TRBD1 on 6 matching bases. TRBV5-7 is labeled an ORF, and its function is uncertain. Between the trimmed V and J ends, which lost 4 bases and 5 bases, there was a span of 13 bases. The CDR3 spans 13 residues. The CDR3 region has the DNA TGTGCCAGCAGCACGACCGAGGGGGACGAGCAGTACTTC. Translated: CASSTTEGDEQYF.

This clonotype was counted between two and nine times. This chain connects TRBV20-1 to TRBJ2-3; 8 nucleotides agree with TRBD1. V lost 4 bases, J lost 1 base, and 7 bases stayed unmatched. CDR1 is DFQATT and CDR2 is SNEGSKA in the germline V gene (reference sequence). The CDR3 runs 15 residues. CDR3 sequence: CSANSMTGGTDTQYF. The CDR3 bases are TGCAGTGCTAACTCGATGACAGGGGGCACAGATACGCAGTATTTT.

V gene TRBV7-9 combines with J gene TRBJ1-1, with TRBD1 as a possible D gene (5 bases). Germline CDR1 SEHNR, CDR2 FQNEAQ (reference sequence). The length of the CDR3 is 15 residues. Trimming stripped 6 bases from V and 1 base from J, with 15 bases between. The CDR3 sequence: CASRQTESPNTEAFF. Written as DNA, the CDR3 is TGTGCCAGCAGACAGACAGAGAGCCCGAACACTGAAGCTTTCTTT.

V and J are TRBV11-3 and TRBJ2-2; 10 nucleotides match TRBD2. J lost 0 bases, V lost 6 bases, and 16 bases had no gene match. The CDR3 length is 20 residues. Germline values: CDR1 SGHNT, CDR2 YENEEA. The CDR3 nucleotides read TGTGCCAGCAGTAGGACCCGGGGACTAGCGTCTCTAACGAACACCGGGGAGCTGTTTTTT. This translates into CASSRTRGLASLTNTGELFF.